The 29 T cell receptor beta chains presented below share a single source sample, sequenced in a study of blood T cell repertoires in COVID-19. Sequenced by immunoSEQ multiplex PCR; TCRdb stores in-frame clones only, minus some. This table has about 32,000 clones, approximately 93% appearing once. The specimen sequenced was peripheral blood. Receptors originate from a male donor with active COVID-19.

This clone occurred once. V usage is TRBV13 and J usage is TRBJ2-3; 8 bases agree with TRBD2. The V and J ends lost 4 bases and 5 bases, in that order; junction bases with no gene match: 11. The CDR3 is 16 residues long. Per the germline V gene, CDR1 is PRHDT and CDR2 is FYEKMQ (reference sequence). The CDR3 coding sequence is TGTGCCAGCAGCTCTCCGGGACTAGAAGCGGGAGATACGCAGTATTTT. Residues: CASSSPGLEAGDTQYF.

This chain connects TRBV9 to TRBJ1-4, with D uncertain. Trimming cost V 3 bases and J 7 bases, with 19 bases left between them. The CDR3 is 16 amino acids. Germline assignment: CDR1 SGDLS and CDR2 YYNGEE. Here the CDR3 reads CASSAGLRRQGEKLFF. CDR3 DNA sequence: TGTGCCAGCAGCGCTGGACTACGAAGACAAGGTGAAAAACTGTTTTTT.

With regard to this clone: At one end the junction does not follow the germline gene, possibly because of a read error. CDR3 protein: CASSPLAGDTSCEQYF. CDR3 DNA sequence: TGTGCCAGCTCTCCTCTAGCGGGGGACACATCCTGCGAGCAGTACTTC. V gene TRBV18 combines with J gene TRBJ2-7; 10 nucleotides line up with TRBD2. The germline CDR1 and CDR2 sequences are KGHSH and LQKENI. This CDR3 is 16 amino acids long.

A single count supports this clone. The chain is built from TRBV6-5 and TRBJ1-5, with TRBD1 identical over 9 bases. This CDR3 comprises 15 residues. V gave up 7 bases and J gave up 4 bases; unmatched junction bases: 8. In germline, CDR1 is MNHEY, CDR2 SVGAGI. CDR3 residues: CASMQTGGRNQPQHF. CDR3 nucleotide sequence: TGTGCCAGCATGCAGACAGGGGGGCGGAATCAGCCCCAGCATTTT.

The chain combines TRBV9 with TRBJ2-1; perhaps TRBD1 as D (5 bases). CDR1 and CDR2 from the germline V gene are SGDLS and YYNGEE. V lost 4 bases and J 2 bases, leaving 13 bases between the germline ends. The CDR3 has 15 amino acids. The CDR3, as DNA: TGTGCCAGCAGCCCCAGGGATGCCCCCTACAATGAGCAGTTCTTC. Translation: CASSPRDAPYNEQFF.

The chain employs TRBV12-3 or TRBV12-4 and TRBJ2-2; 7 bases fit TRBD1. CDR3 length: 13 residues. V lost 7 bases, J lost 5 bases, and 4 bases stayed unmatched. The DNA for the CDR3 is TGTGCCAGCAAGCAGGGGGATACCGGGGAGCTGTTTTTT. The encoded protein is CASKQGDTGELFF.

V is TRBV25-1 and J is TRBJ1-1, with D perhaps TRBD1 (5 bases). The germline V gene has CDR1 MGHDK and CDR2 SYGVNS. The V end was cut by 4 bases, the J end by 8 bases, with 17 bases between. CDR3 size: 14 residues. CDR3 in amino acids: CASSGDFQSGEAFF. The CDR3 DNA reads as TGTGCCAGCAGTGGGGACTTCCAAAGCGGGGAAGCTTTCTTT.

CDR3 sequence: CASSPGLAGETQYF. The CDR3, as DNA: TGTGCCAGCAGCCCGGGACTAGCGGGAGAGACCCAGTACTTC. The genes are TRBV7-2 and TRBJ2-5; 12 bases are shared with TRBD2. With 5 bases clipped from V and 4 bases from J, the junction kept 2 bases outside the gene matches. This CDR3 has 14 residues. Looked up from germline, CDR1 is SGHTA and CDR2 is FQGNSA.

This clone showed up just once. The chain employs TRBV3-1 (or the pseudogene TRBV3-2) and TRBJ2-7; 8 bases align to TRBD1. The V gene's germline CDR1 is LGHDT and CDR2 YNNKEL (reference sequence). This CDR3 is 17 amino acids long. Losses at the gene ends were 5 bases for V and 0 bases for J; bases not matched to a gene: 12. CDR3 loop: CASSYNRWTGSSYEQYF. For the CDR3, the DNA is TGTGCCAGCAGCTACAACCGATGGACAGGGAGCTCCTACGAGCAGTACTTC.

The chain joins TRBV7-9 to TRBJ1-6, with a tentative D call TRBD1 (6 bases). Trimming left V 2 bases short and J 7 bases short, with 9 bases between. Germline assignment: CDR1 SEHNR and CDR2 FQNEAQ (reference sequence). The CDR3 totals 14 residues. CDR3: CASSLKGGNSPLHF. CDR3 sequence (DNA): TGTGCCAGCAGCTTAAAAGGGGGAAATTCACCCCTCCACTTT.

This chain uses TRBV5-4 with TRBJ1-2; 8 nucleotides line up with TRBD1. Trimming at V came to 4 bases and at J to 8 bases, leaving 10 bases not matched to a gene. There are 14 residues in the CDR3. The V gene's germline CDR1 is SGHNT and CDR2 YYREEE (reference sequence). The CDR3 DNA reads as TGTGCCAGCAGCCTCCCCCGGACAGGGAAGGGCTACACCTTC. It is translated as CASSLPRTGKGYTF.

The CDR3 sequence: CASSEGMWNTEAFF. The CDR3 region has the DNA TGTGCCAGCTCGGAGGGAATGTGGAACACTGAAGCTTTCTTT. V and J are TRBV7-8 and TRBJ1-1; D gene uncertain. Trimming took 8 bases from V and 1 from J, leaving 14 bases between them. Germline V gene data show CDR1 as SGHVS and CDR2 as FQNEAQ. This CDR3 is 14 amino acids long.

The genes are TRBV7-2 and TRBJ1-1; 9 bases fit TRBD1. Germline trimming cut 5 bases from V and 2 bases from J; bases unmatched to any gene: 6. CDR1 is SGHTA and CDR2 is FQGNSA in the germline V gene. The CDR3 covers 15 residues. This CDR3 reads CASSARTGDNTEAFF. The CDR3 DNA reads TGTGCCAGCAGCGCCCGGACAGGGGACAACACTGAAGCTTTCTTT.

The CDR3 coding sequence is TGCGCCAGCAGCTTGGATCGGAGCAGGGGCTACGAGCAGTACTTC. Amino acid sequence: CASSLDRSRGYEQYF. This chain connects TRBV5-1 to TRBJ2-7, with D maybe TRBD1 (6 bases). CDR3 length: 15 amino acids. CDR1 and CDR2 from the germline V gene are SGHRS and YFSETQ. Deletions cut 0 bases from V and 3 bases from J, with 13 bases between.

V gene TRBV7-9 combines with J gene TRBJ1-1, with a possible D match to TRBD1 (5 bases). Per the germline V gene, CDR1 is SEHNR and CDR2 is FQNEAQ (reference sequence). This CDR3 contains 15 residues. V dropped 5 bases and J dropped 2 bases, with 15 bases sitting between them. The CDR3 region is CASSLGGGDNTEAFF. CDR3 coding DNA: TGTGCCAGCAGCCTAGGTGGAGGGGATAACACTGAAGCTTTCTTT.

This clone was counted once. The chain couples TRBV7-2 to TRBJ2-1, with TRBD2 identical over 12 bases. Per germline, CDR1 SGHTA and CDR2 FQGNSA. V dropped 1 base and J dropped 10; count of bases not matched to a gene: 2. CDR3 length: 14 amino acids. The CDR3 DNA reads TGTGCCAGCAGCTTAGGACTAGCGGGGGAAGAGCAGTTCTTC. It specifies CASSLGLAGEEQFF.

The chain employs TRBV5-8 and TRBJ1-2, with a tentative D call TRBD1 (5 bases). The V and J ends lost 4 bases and 7 bases respectively, with 14 bases between them. The CDR3 sequence is 13 residues long. Germline loops: CDR1 SGHTS, CDR2 YDEGEE. The CDR3 DNA reads as TGTGCCAGCAGCCTTAATCGGGGGGTTGGCTACACCTTC. Translated: CASSLNRGVGYTF.

The V gene is TRBV2, the J gene TRBJ2-1; 11 bases map to TRBD2. Germline loops: CDR1 SNHLY, CDR2 FYNNEI. J gave up 7 bases and V 5 bases, and 7 bases lay outside the gene matches. The CDR3 covers 15 residues. The CDR3 spells CASSLAGGHRNEQFF. CDR3 nucleotides: TGTGCCAGCAGTCTAGCGGGGGGTCATAGGAATGAGCAGTTCTTC.

V usage is TRBV7-2 and J usage is TRBJ2-7; D gene uncertain. CDR3 length equals 14 residues. Germline CDR1 and CDR2: SGHTA and FQGNSA. Trimming pared 6 bases from V and 0 bases from J, leaving 12 bases between. CDR3 bases: TGTGCCAGCAGTCCCCGGGTAATCTCCTACGAGCAGTACTTC. Encoded protein: CASSPRVISYEQYF.

The chain has TRBV6-4 and TRBJ1-1; a possible D gene is TRBD1 (5 bases). Trimming took off 3 bases at V and 4 bases at J, with 9 bases between the two ends. Looked up from germline, CDR1 is MRHNA and CDR2 is SNTAGT. This CDR3 has 13 amino acids. CDR3 amino acids: CASSEMGGTEAFF. The DNA of the CDR3 is TGTGCCAGCAGTGAGATGGGGGGCACTGAAGCTTTCTTT.

The chain carries TRBV2 and TRBJ2-1; 10 bases match TRBD2. V gave up 1 base and J gave up 4 bases; unmatched junction bases: 16. CDR3 size: 20 residues. Germline V gives CDR1 SNHLY, CDR2 FYNNEI. Here the CDR3 DNA reads TGTGCCAGCAGTGAAGATCTCAGCGGGGGGGCCAACCAGATATACAATGAGCAGTTCTTC. This sequence encodes CASSEDLSGGANQIYNEQFF.

The V gene is TRBV5-6, the J gene TRBJ2-1, with 8 bases aligning to TRBD2. J lost 1 base, V lost 0 bases, and 3 bases had no gene match. Germline CDR1 and CDR2: SGHDT and YYEEEE. There are 16 residues in the CDR3. CDR3 protein: CASSLDPGGSYNEQFF. CDR3 nucleotides: TGTGCCAGCAGCTTGGATCCGGGGGGGTCCTACAATGAGCAGTTCTTC.

The CDR3 DNA is TGTGCCAGCAGCCAAGATAGTAGGCAGTGGATAGCCGAGCAGTACTTC. This codes for CASSQDSRQWIAEQYF. The V call is TRBV3-1 (or the pseudogene TRBV3-2), the J call TRBJ2-7, with D unresolved. The CDR3 covers 16 residues. Per the germline V gene, CDR1 is LGHDT and CDR2 is YNNKEL (reference sequence). V lost 0 bases and J lost 6, with 18 bases in between.

The sample holds one count of this clone. This chain joins TRBV19 and TRBJ1-1, with TRBD1 matching 12 bases. Germline V gene sequence: CDR1 LNHDA, CDR2 SQIVND (reference sequence). CDR3 size: 18 residues. After removal of 4 bases from V and 0 bases from J, the junction contained 9 bases not matched to a gene. The CDR3 protein is CASSKWAGQGALNTEAFF. CDR3 coding DNA: TGTGCCAGTAGTAAATGGGCGGGACAGGGGGCTTTGAACACTGAAGCTTTCTTT.

The chain carries TRBV19 and TRBJ1-1; 7 bases fit TRBD1. Germline trimming cut 6 bases from V and 1 base from J; bases unmatched to any gene: 11. The germline V gene has CDR1 LNHDA and CDR2 SQIVND (reference sequence). The length of the CDR3 is 16 residues. CDR3 coding DNA: TGTGCCAGTAGCTGGACAGGCGGCCAGAGGAACACTGAAGCTTTCTTT. Encoded protein: CASSWTGGQRNTEAFF.

The J gene is TRBJ2-3, the V gene TRBV7-2; D not resolved. Germline-derived CDR1 and CDR2 are SGHTA and FQGNSA. CDR3 length: 11 residues. V shed 5 bases and J shed 8 bases, with 8 bases lying between them. CDR3 in amino acids: CASSPVVTQYF. CDR3 DNA: TGTGCCAGCAGCCCCGTTGTTACGCAGTATTTT.

The genes are TRBV16 and TRBJ2-2; TRBD1 matches at 8 bases. Germline V gene lookup returns CDR1 KGHSY and CDR2 FQNENV. V shed 6 bases, J shed 6 bases, and the junction held 6 bases outside the gene matches. The CDR3 has 14 residues. Here the CDR3 DNA reads TGTGCCAGCAGAGGACAGGGTATGGCCGGGGAGCTGTTTTTT. Protein sequence: CASRGQGMAGELFF.

As to this clone: The junction departs from germline at one end; a sequencing error may be responsible. The CDR3 DNA reads TGTGCCAGCGATGGTCCGCGCGAAGTTCACCGGGGAGCTGTTTTT. Translated: CASDGPREVHRGAVF. The gene calls are TRBV11-1 and TRBJ2-2; a possible D gene is TRBD2 (5 bases). This CDR3 comprises 15 residues. The germline gives CDR1 SGHAT, CDR2 FQDESV (reference sequence).

The V call is TRBV10-3, the J call TRBJ1-6, with D perhaps matching TRBD1 (6 bases). V gave up 2 bases and J gave up 2 bases, with 16 bases separating them. The CDR3 contains 18 residues. Per germline, CDR1 ENHRY and CDR2 SYGVKD. CDR3 bases: TGTGCCATCAGTGAGCGTACAGGGTTCCGGACCTATAATTCACCCCTCCACTTT. It is translated as CAISERTGFRTYNSPLHF.